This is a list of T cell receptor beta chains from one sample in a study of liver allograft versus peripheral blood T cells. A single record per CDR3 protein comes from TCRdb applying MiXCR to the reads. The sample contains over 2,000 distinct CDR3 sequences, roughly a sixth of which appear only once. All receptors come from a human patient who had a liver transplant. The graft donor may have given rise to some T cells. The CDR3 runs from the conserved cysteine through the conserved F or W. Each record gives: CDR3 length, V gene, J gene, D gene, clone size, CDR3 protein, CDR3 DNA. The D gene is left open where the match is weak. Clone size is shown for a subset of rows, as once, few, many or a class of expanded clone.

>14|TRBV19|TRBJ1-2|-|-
CASSTGTDYYGYTF
TGTGCCAGTAGCACCGGGACCGACTACTATGGCTACACCTTC
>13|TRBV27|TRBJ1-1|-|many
CASSLLENTEAFF
TGTGCCAGTAGTTTATTGGAGAACACTGAAGCTTTCTTT
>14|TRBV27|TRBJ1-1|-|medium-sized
CASSLVGGNTEAFF
TGTGCCAGCAGTTTAGTAGGGGGGAACACTGAAGCTTTCTTT
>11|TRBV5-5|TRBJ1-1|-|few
CASSLVSEAFF
TGTGCCAGCAGCTTGGTGTCTGAAGCTTTCTTT
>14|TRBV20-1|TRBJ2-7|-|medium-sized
CSARDGPNSYEQYF
TGCAGTGCTAGAGATGGGCCCAACTCCTACGAGCAGTACTTC
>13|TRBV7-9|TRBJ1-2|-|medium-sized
CASSLGGGVGYTF
TGTGCCAGCAGCTTAGGCGGGGGAGTTGGCTACACCTTC
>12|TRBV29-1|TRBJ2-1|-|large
CSVEGVGSEQFF
TGCAGCGTTGAAGGGGTGGGGAGTGAGCAGTTCTTC
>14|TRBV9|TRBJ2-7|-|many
CASSARDGSYEQYF
TGTGCCAGCAGCGCCAGGGACGGATCCTACGAGCAGTACTTC
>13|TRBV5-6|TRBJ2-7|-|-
CASSRQASYEQYF
TGTGCCAGCAGCAGACAGGCCTCCTACGAGCAGTACTTC
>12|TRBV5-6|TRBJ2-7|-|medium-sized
CASSADIYEQYF
TGTGCCAGCAGCGCGGACATTTACGAGCAGTACTTC
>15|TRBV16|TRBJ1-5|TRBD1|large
CASSHQDRVRQPQHF
TGTGCCAGCAGCCACCAAGACAGGGTCAGGCAGCCCCAGCATTTT
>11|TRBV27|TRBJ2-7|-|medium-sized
CASSLGIEQYF
TGTGCCAGCAGTTTAGGAATCGAGCAGTACTTC
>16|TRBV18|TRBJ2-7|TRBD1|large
CASSSPGQGKNYEQYF
TGTGCCAGCTCATCGCCCGGACAGGGGAAAAACTACGAGCAGTACTTC
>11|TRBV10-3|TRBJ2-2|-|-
CASLGNGELFF
TGTGCCAGTCTAGGAAACGGGGAGCTGTTTTTT
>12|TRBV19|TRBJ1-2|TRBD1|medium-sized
CASEGADYGYTF
TGTGCCAGTGAGGGGGCAGACTATGGCTACACCTTC
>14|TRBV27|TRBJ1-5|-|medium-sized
CASSSGGINQPQHF
TGTGCCAGCAGTTCCGGGGGGATCAATCAGCCCCAGCATTTT
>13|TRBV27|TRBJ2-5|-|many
CASSFASQETQYF
TGTGCCAGCAGTTTCGCCAGCCAAGAGACCCAGTACTTC
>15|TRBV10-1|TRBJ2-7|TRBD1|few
CASLEEGQGAHEQYF
TGCGCCAGCCTAGAAGAGGGACAGGGAGCCCACGAGCAGTACTTC